The source of this T cell receptor (beta chain) is a study of blood T cell repertoires in COVID-19. Overall study context: Sites in the United States, Italy and Spain provided acute and convalescent COVID-19 samples. The analysed material was cDNA or gDNA that came from T cells, B-cell-depleted T cells, or PBMCs.

The CDR3 has 14 residues. The V gene's germline CDR1 is MNHEY and CDR2 SVGAGI. V was clipped by 6 bases and J by 5 bases; unmatched bases: 8. Only in-frame clones appear in the TCRdb table, and some are missing; sequencing was by immunoSEQ multiplex PCR. Found here are 210,000 or so clones, 65% to 90% of them singletons; the top ten hold 8% to 9.5%. Participants were aged about 18 to 95 years, lived in over 20 US areas, and enrolled virtually. This clone was seen a handful of times. The sequenced sample was PBMCs or T cells enriched from blood (not recorded which). This chain joins TRBV6-5 and TRBJ2-7, with 9 nucleotides matching TRBD1. The TCR comes from a woman aged 50 to 65 with acute COVID-19. The CDR3 region has the DNA TGTGCCAGCAGCTTAACAGGGGGCAATGACGAGCAGTACTTC. Protein product: CASSLTGGNDEQYF.